This TCR beta chain was identified in a study of blood T cell repertoires in COVID-19 (dated by TCRdb to 2018 to 2021). A note on the overall study: Collaborator samples came from the United States, Italy and Spain and covered acute and convalescent phases of COVID-19. The prospective study material was composed of cDNA or gDNA derived from T cells, B-cell-depleted T cells, or PBMCs. The repertoires were released in a freely available public database meant as a resource for research on the immune response to SARS-CoV-2. The sample metadata nearly always contained a de-identified subject ID, COVID-19 status, age in years and sex. Where available, HLA class I and class II types were taken from metadata supplied by the sample provider and were not determined by assay-based typing. Subjects who had been exposed to COVID-19, were actively infected with it, or had recovered from it provided the deeply sampled blood TCRbeta repertoires that made up the dataset. The samples were drawn from the first 160 participants of the ongoing ImmuneRACE study and from 1,254 subjects provided by 6 global collaborators.

Participants in the prospective study were enrolled through a virtual design, were aged about 18 to 90 years, and lived in about two dozen United States geographic areas. Cohort assignment in the prospective study relied on participant-reported clinical history from a screening survey and a study questionnaire. In the prospective study, whole blood, serum and a nasopharyngeal or oropharyngeal swab were collected from each participant by mobile phlebotomists. Over a 2-month period, participants in the prospective study had the option of providing additional blood draws and questionnaires. Before DNA extraction, blood samples from the prospective study were shipped at room temperature or frozen. The full study reports these points: The amount of clinical and demographic metadata varied by source and participant and was provided uncurated.

The immunoSEQ Assay, a bias-controlled multiplex PCR, was used to amplify TCRbeta CDR3 regions from genomic DNA. For the original study's pipeline: The number of nucleated cells in each sample was estimated from the amplification of reference gene primers within the assay. To quantify the absolute abundance of each unique TCRbeta CDR3 rearrangement, sequence reads were collapsed and filtered. For each sample, productive Simpson clonality was calculated as the square root of Simpson's diversity index over productive rearrangements. TCRdb stores this immuneACCESS table with in-frame sequences only. Part of the clones is absent; in the studies checked, under half of the shortfall reflects unresolved V genes, and no reason is known for the rest. The DNA was the basis for D and trimming; V, J and clone size are from that table. For this sample the table gives 130,000 to 150,000 clones, of which 84% were detected only once. Around 5.5% of the sample rests with the top ten.

On this clone itself: Its antigen is unknown. No much larger clone exists at a distance of one base, and base qualities are not known.

Taken from the germline V gene, the CDR1 and CDR2 loops are MNHEY and SVGEGT. The CDR3, cysteine through phenylalanine, is 13 amino acids long. Here the CDR3 DNA is all that survives: 39 bases in frame from base 1. A distance of 12 bases separates the germline ends of V and J, which lose 5 bases and 8 bases respectively. The sample consisted of PBMCs or T cells enriched from blood (not recorded which). This TCR came from a man in his forties or fifties with acute COVID-19. The sequence links TRBV6-2 or TRBV6-3 to TRBJ1-4, with the D gene not clear enough to name. Here is the DNA: TGTGCCAGCAGTCTTCTCCGGGAAGAAAAACTGTTTTTT. It codes for CASSLLREEKLFF.